These 20 T cell receptor beta chains were all obtained from the same sample, sequenced in a study of blood T cell repertoires in COVID-19. Sequencing used immunoSEQ multiplex PCR; TCRdb keeps in-frame clones, though not all of them. The sample carries approximately 91,000 clones, under 85% recorded once. Specimen: peripheral blood. The receptors stem from a man aged 65 to 85 with acute or convalescent COVID-19.

The chain links TRBV3-1 (or the pseudogene TRBV3-2) to TRBJ1-3; unclear D gene. The CDR3 runs to 12 residues. Germline V gives CDR1 LGHDT, CDR2 YNNKEL (reference sequence). Trimming removed 8 bases from V and 1 base from J, with 6 bases in between. Here the CDR3 reads CASETSGNTIYF. CDR3 DNA sequence: TGTGCCAGCGAGACTTCTGGAAACACCATATATTTT.

This clone was recorded a few times. This chain connects TRBV24-1 to TRBJ1-5; TRBD1 is a possible D gene (5 bases). The germline V gene encodes CDR1 KGHDR and CDR2 SFDVKD. The CDR3 consists of 15 residues. Trimming took 1 base from V and 5 from J, leaving 11 bases between them. The CDR3 coding sequence is TGTGCCACCAGTGATTTAGGGGATCATGATCAGCCCCAGCATTTT. Translating gives CATSDLGDHDQPQHF.

This chain uses TRBV3-1 (or the pseudogene TRBV3-2) with TRBJ2-3; TRBD2 agrees at 8 bases. Germline loops: CDR1 LGHDT, CDR2 YNNKEL (reference sequence). CDR3 length equals 14 residues. V lost 7 bases to trimming and J lost 6 bases; unmatched junction nucleotides: 9. CDR3: CASTFREGDDTQYF. CDR3 sequence (DNA): TGTGCCAGCACCTTCCGGGAGGGTGACGATACGCAGTATTTT.

The chain has TRBV7-9 and TRBJ1-2, with TRBD1 matching over 12 bases. Germline values: CDR1 SEHNR, CDR2 FQNEAQ (reference sequence). Trimming removed 4 bases from V and 8 bases from J; junction bases left unmatched: 8. The CDR3 is 15 amino acids. The CDR3: CASSSHGTGGEGYTF. The CDR3 DNA follows: TGTGCCAGCAGCTCGCATGGGACAGGGGGCGAAGGCTACACCTTC.

The chain is built from TRBV6-5 and TRBJ2-1, with D possibly being TRBD2 (5 bases). The CDR3 loop spans 12 amino acids. Germline CDR1 and CDR2: MNHEY and SVGAGI. V was pared by 6 bases and J by 10 bases, with 13 bases between. The DNA for the CDR3 is TGTGCCAGCAGCCACCGGGATCAGGAGCAGTTCTTC. This encodes CASSHRDQEQFF.

This rearrangement joins TRBV6-5 to TRBJ2-3; TRBD1 matches at 8 bases. The V gene's germline CDR1 is MNHEY and CDR2 SVGAGI. V shed 6 bases, J shed 2 bases, and the junction held 4 bases outside the gene matches. The CDR3 runs to 14 residues. DNA for the CDR3: TGTGCCAGCAGAGGACAGGGATACACAGATACGCAGTATTTT. Protein sequence: CASRGQGYTDTQYF.

The V gene is TRBV15, the J gene TRBJ2-3; D possibly corresponds to TRBD2 (5 bases). This CDR3 is built from 17 residues. Per the germline V gene, CDR1 is LNHNV and CDR2 is YYDKDF (reference sequence). Trimming took off 5 bases at V and 0 bases at J, with 18 bases between the two ends. The CDR3 DNA sequence: TGTGCCACCAGCGGCACGCTAGCAGACGCTAGCACAGATACGCAGTATTTT. This codes for CATSGTLADASTDTQYF.

The chain combines TRBV9 with TRBJ2-7; a possible D gene is TRBD1 (6 bases). Trimming took off 4 bases at V and 1 base at J, with 12 bases between the two ends. There are 14 residues in the CDR3. Germline-derived CDR1 and CDR2 are SGDLS and YYNGEE. CDR3 DNA: TGTGCCAGCAGCCCCTGGACAGTTTCCTACGAGCAGTACTTC. Protein: CASSPWTVSYEQYF.

J is TRBJ2-7 and V is TRBV2; 7 nucleotides agree with TRBD1. There are 14 residues in the CDR3. Losses at the gene ends were 9 bases for V and 4 bases for J; bases not matched to a gene: 12. From germline, CDR1 is SNHLY and CDR2 FYNNEI. The CDR3 coding sequence is TGTGCCAGTCGCCCCGGGACAGCGACTTACGAGCAGTACTTC. This sequence encodes CASRPGTATYEQYF.

This sequence joins TRBV2 and TRBJ1-6; a weak D match, TRBD1 (6 bases). In germline, CDR1 is SNHLY, CDR2 FYNNEI. The CDR3 has 13 residues. Trimming took off 7 bases at V and 7 bases at J, with 11 bases between the two ends. The CDR3 nucleotides are TGTGCCAGCATTCAGGGGCGGAATTCACCCCTCCACTTT. Its protein is CASIQGRNSPLHF.

The V gene is TRBV28, the J gene TRBJ1-1, with D unclear. V was trimmed by 7 bases and J by 5 bases, leaving 14 bases between them. This CDR3 has 13 residues. CDR1 MDHEN and CDR2 SYDVKM come from the germline V gene. Here the CDR3 DNA reads TGTGCCAGCACCGTAATCGGAGGGACTGAAGCTTTCTTT. Translation: CASTVIGGTEAFF.

This clone was found once. The chain uses TRBV7-2 and TRBJ2-7; TRBD1 agrees at 10 bases. Germline lookup yields CDR1 SGHTA and CDR2 FQGNSA. This CDR3 has 16 residues. V lost 1 base, J lost 3 bases, and 6 bases stayed unmatched. CDR3 sequence reads: CASSLDWTGGVYEQYF. Here the CDR3 DNA reads TGTGCCAGCAGCTTAGACTGGACAGGGGGAGTCTACGAGCAGTACTTC. Drawing the rest from reference TRBV7-2 and TRBJ2-7, the complete variable domain is GAGVSQSPSNKVTEKGKDVELRCDPISGHTALYWYRQSLGQGLEFLIYFQGNSAPDKSGLPSDRFSAERTGGSVSTLTIQRTQQEDSAVYLCASSLDWTGGVYEQYFGPGTRLTVT.

This chain uses TRBV7-3 with TRBJ2-1, with 13 positions matching TRBD2. Unmatched junction bases numbered 14, after V lost 2 bases and J lost 7 bases. This CDR3 comprises 19 residues. The germline gives CDR1 SGHTA, CDR2 FQGTGA. The CDR3 loop reads CASSLQGPTSGRARNEQFF. Written as DNA, the CDR3 is TGTGCCAGCAGCTTACAGGGGCCTACTAGCGGGAGGGCCAGGAATGAGCAGTTCTTC.

The genes are TRBV27 and TRBJ1-5, with no clear D. The V end lost 5 bases, the J end lost 9 bases, and 14 bases lay between the germline ends. The CDR3 totals 13 residues. Germline V lookup: CDR1 MNHEY, CDR2 SMNVEV (reference sequence). CDR3 bases: TGTGCCAGCAGTGAAAGATATGGGAGGCCCCAGCATTTT. Residues: CASSERYGRPQHF.

The rearrangement joins TRBV24-1 to TRBJ2-7; TRBD2 is a possible D gene (5 bases). The V end lost 6 bases, the J end lost 2 bases, and 13 bases lay between the germline ends. This CDR3 has 14 amino acids. Looked up from germline, CDR1 is KGHDR and CDR2 is SFDVKD. CDR3 region: CATSRAGDPYEQYF. CDR3 nucleotide sequence: TGTGCCACCAGTCGGGCGGGTGATCCCTACGAGCAGTACTTC.

This clone was counted at least ten times. This chain joins TRBV27 and TRBJ2-1; D gene ambiguous. In germline, CDR1 is MNHEY, CDR2 SMNVEV (reference sequence). The CDR3 has 15 amino acids. The ends were cut back, 0 bases at V and 4 bases at J, with 10 bases in the middle. In DNA form, the CDR3 reads TGTGCCAGCAGTTTATCGAGAGACACTTACAATGAGCAGTTCTTC. This sequence encodes CASSLSRDTYNEQFF.

The chain joins TRBV27 to TRBJ1-5; 10 bases fit TRBD1. This CDR3 spans 20 amino acids. V lost 6 bases, J lost 0 bases, and 17 bases stayed unmatched. Germline V lookup: CDR1 MNHEY, CDR2 SMNVEV (reference sequence). The CDR3 is CASRPPSTGGAGNSNQPQHF. In nucleotides, the CDR3 is TGTGCCAGCAGACCTCCATCGACAGGGGGCGCGGGGAATAGCAATCAGCCCCAGCATTTT.

The gene calls are TRBV7-9 and TRBJ2-7, with 7 bases matching TRBD1. The V segment lost 5 bases and the J segment 2 bases; nucleotides outside the gene matches: 6. Germline assignment: CDR1 SEHNR and CDR2 FQNEAQ (reference sequence). The CDR3 consists of 14 residues. CDR3 amino acids: CASSPTGPPYEQYF. The CDR3 DNA is TGTGCCAGCAGCCCGACAGGGCCCCCCTACGAGCAGTACTTC.

The chain employs TRBV28 and TRBJ1-2; D ambiguous. V lost 4 bases to trimming and J lost 3 bases, with 15 bases between them. Germline V gene sequence: CDR1 MDHEN, CDR2 SYDVKM. The CDR3 contains 15 residues. CDR3 sequence: CASSSTVNPYYGYTF. As DNA, the CDR3 is TGTGCCAGCAGTTCCACAGTCAATCCATACTATGGCTACACCTTC.

The chain is built from TRBV27 and TRBJ1-5, with 11 bases aligning to TRBD1. With 6 bases clipped from V and 6 bases from J, the junction kept 7 bases outside the gene matches. CDR1 and CDR2 (germline): MNHEY, SMNVEV (reference sequence). The CDR3 runs to 15 residues. The CDR3 protein is CASSPGQGAVQPQHF. The CDR3 bases are TGTGCCAGCAGCCCCGGACAGGGGGCAGTTCAGCCCCAGCATTTT.